The T cell receptor beta chain described here comes from a study of shared clonotypes between healthy human individuals. Naive CD8 cells lacked CD45RO, underwent positive selection for CCR7 and left out terminally differentiated effector memory CD45RA+ cells. Produced via immunoSEQ multiplex PCR; TCRdb's table is partial and in-frame only. The sample records around 650,000 clones, approximately 96% being singletons. Material: naive CD8+ T cells sorted from blood. This sequence originates from a woman aged 25 to 39 in good health.

CDR3 loop: CASSLSPGFNSPLHF. Written as DNA, the CDR3 is TGTGCCAGCAGTTTATCTCCAGGGTTTAATTCACCCCTCCACTTT. The chain joins TRBV27 to TRBJ1-6; a weak D match, TRBD1 (5 bases). CDR1 and CDR2 from the germline V gene are MNHEY and SMNVEV (reference sequence). This CDR3 is 15 amino acids long. Between the trimmed V and J ends, which lost 0 bases and 6 bases, there was a span of 9 bases.